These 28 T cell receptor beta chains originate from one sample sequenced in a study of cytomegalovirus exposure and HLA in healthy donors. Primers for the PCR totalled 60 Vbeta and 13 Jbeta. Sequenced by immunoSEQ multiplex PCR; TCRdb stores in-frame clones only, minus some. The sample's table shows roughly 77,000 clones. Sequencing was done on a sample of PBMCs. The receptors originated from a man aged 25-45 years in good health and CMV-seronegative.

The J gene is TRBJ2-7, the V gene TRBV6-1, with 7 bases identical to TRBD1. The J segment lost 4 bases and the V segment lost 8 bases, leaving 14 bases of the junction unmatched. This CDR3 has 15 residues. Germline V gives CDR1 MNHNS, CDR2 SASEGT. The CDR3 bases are TGTGCCAGCCCTGAAGTAGGGACAGCTGGTTACGAGCAGTACTTC. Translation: CASPEVGTAGYEQYF.

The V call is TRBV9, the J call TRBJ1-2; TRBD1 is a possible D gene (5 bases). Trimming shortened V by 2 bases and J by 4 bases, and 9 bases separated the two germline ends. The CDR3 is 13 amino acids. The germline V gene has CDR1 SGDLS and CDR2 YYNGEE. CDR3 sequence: CASSVDSSYGYTF. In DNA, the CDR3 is TGTGCCAGCAGCGTCGACAGTTCCTATGGCTACACCTTC.

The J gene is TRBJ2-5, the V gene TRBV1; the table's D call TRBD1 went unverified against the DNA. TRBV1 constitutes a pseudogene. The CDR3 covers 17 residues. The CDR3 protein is CTSSQDWGRDKKETQYF. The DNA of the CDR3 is TGCACCAGCAGCCAAGATTGGGGCCGGGACAAGAAAGAGACCCAGTACTTC.

The CDR3 nucleotides are TGCGCCAGCAGCCCCGGGACAGGGGGCTTGAACACTGAAGCTTTCTTT. This encodes CASSPGTGGLNTEAFF. The rearrangement uses TRBV5-1 and TRBJ1-1; the match to TRBD1 covers 12 bases. V gave up 4 bases and J gave up 0 bases; unmatched junction bases: 4. This CDR3 region has 16 residues. Germline V gene data show CDR1 as SGHRS and CDR2 as YFSETQ.

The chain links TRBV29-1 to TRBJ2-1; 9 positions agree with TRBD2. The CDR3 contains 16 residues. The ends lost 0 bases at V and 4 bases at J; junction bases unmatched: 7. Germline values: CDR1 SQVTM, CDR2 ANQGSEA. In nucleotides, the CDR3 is TGCAGCGTTGAAGAGGGAAGTAGCGGGGGTTACAATGAGCAGTTCTTC. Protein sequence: CSVEEGSSGGYNEQFF.

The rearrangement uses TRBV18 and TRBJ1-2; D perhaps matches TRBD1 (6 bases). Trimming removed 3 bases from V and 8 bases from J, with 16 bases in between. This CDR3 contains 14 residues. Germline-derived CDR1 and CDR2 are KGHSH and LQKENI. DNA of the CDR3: TGTGCCAGCTCACCTACCGGACAGCTGATCGGCTACACCTTC. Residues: CASSPTGQLIGYTF.

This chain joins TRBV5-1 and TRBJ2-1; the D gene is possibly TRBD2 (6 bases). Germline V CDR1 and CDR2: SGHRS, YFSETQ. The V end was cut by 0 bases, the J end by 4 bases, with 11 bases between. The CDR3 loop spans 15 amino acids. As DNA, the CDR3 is TGCGCCAGCAGCTTGGATAGGGCGGGGTACAATGAGCAGTTCTTC. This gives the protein CASSLDRAGYNEQFF.

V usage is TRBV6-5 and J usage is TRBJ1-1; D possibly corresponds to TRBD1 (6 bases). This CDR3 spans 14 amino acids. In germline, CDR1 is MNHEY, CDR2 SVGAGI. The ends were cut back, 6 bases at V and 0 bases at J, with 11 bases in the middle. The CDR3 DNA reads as TGTGCCAGCAGCCAACAGGGTATGAACACTGAAGCTTTCTTT. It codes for CASSQQGMNTEAFF.

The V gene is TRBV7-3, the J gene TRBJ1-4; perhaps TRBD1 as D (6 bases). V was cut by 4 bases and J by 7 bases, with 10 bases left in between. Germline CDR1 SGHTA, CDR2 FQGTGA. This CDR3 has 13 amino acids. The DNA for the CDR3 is TGTGCCAGCAGCTCCAGGGGCTCTGAAAAACTGTTTTTT. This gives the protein CASSSRGSEKLFF. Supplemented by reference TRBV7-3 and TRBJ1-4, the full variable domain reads GAGVSQTPSNKVTEKGKYVELRCDPISGHTALYWYRQSLGQGPEFLIYFQGTGAADDSGLPNDRFFAVRPEGSVSTLKIQRTERGDSAVYLCASSSRGSEKLFFGSGTQLSVL.

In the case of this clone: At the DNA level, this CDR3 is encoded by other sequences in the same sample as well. CDR3 in amino acids: CASSHRDRFSYEQYF. CDR3 sequence (DNA): TGTGCCAGCAGCCACCGGGACAGGTTCTCCTACGAGCAGTACTTC. The chain employs TRBV6-5 and TRBJ2-7; 8 bases line up with TRBD1. V trimming: 6 bases; J trimming: 0 bases; junction bases outside the gene matches: 7. The CDR3 length is 15 residues. The germline V gene has CDR1 MNHEY and CDR2 SVGAGI.

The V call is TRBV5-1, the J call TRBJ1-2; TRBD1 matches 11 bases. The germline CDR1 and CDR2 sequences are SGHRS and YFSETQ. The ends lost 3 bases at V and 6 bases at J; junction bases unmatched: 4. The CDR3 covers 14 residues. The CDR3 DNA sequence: TGCGCCAGCAGCTCCCCGGGACAGGGGGATGGCTACACCTTC. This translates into CASSSPGQGDGYTF.

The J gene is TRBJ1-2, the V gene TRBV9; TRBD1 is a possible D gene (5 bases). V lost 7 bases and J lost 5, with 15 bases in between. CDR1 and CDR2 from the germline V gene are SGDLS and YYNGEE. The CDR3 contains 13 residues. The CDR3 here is CASRDPRQYGYTF. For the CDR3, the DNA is TGTGCCAGCCGCGATCCCCGACAGTATGGCTACACCTTC.

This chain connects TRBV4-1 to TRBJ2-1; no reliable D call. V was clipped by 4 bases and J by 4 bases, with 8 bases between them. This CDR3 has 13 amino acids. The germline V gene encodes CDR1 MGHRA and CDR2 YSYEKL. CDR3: CASSRLLYNEQFF. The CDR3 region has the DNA TGCGCCAGCAGCCGCCTGCTATACAATGAGCAGTTCTTC.

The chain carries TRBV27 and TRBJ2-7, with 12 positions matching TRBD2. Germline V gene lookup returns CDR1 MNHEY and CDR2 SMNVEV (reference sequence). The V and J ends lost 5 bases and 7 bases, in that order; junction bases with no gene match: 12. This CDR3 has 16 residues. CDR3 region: CASSPYASGRAREQYF. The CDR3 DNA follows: TGTGCCAGCAGTCCCTACGCTAGCGGGAGGGCCCGGGAGCAGTACTTC.

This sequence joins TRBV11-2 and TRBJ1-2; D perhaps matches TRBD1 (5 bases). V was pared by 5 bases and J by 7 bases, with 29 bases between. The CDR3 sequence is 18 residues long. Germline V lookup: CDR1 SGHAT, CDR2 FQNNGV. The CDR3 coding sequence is TGTGCCAGCAGCCCCTCGCCAGTCGGGAGGGCGCTTAGGGGTGGCTACACCTTC. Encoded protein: CASSPSPVGRALRGGYTF.

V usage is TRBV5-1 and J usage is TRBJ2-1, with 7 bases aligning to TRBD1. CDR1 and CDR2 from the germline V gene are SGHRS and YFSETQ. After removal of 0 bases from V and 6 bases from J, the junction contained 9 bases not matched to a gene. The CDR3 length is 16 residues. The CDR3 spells CASSLGGTDFSNEQFF. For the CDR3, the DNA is TGCGCCAGCAGCTTGGGTGGGACAGACTTTAGCAATGAGCAGTTCTTC.

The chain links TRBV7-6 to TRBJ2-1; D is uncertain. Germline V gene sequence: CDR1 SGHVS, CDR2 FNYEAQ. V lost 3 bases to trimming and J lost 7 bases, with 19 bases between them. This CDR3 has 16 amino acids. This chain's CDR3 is CASSFPSSGTRNEQFF. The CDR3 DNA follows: TGTGCCAGCAGCTTCCCTAGTTCTGGTACGAGGAATGAGCAGTTCTTC.

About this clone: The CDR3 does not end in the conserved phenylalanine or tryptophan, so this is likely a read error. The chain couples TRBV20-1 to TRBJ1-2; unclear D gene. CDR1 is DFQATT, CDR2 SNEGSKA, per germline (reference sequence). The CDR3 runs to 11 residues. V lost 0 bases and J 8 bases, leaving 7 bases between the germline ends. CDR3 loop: CSARDLAGYTL. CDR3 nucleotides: TGCAGTGCTAGAGATCTCGCAGGCTACACCCTC.

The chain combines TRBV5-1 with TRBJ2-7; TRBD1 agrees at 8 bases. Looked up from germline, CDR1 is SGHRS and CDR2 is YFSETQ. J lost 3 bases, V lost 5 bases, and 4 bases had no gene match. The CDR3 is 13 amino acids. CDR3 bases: TGCGCCAGCAGGCGTACAGGGGGCTACGAGCAGTACTTC. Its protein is CASRRTGGYEQYF.

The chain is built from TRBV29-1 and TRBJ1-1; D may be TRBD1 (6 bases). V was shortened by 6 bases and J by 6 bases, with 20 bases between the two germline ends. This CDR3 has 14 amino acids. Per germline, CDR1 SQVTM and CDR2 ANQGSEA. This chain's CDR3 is CSVRGGEGVPEAFF. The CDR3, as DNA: TGCAGCGTCCGAGGGGGGGAGGGTGTCCCTGAAGCTTTCTTT.

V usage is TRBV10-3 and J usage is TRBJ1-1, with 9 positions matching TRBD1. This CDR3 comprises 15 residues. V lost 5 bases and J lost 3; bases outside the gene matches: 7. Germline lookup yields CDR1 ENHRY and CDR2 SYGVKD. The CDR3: CAISPDRGGDTEAFF. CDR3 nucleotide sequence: TGTGCCATCAGTCCGGACAGGGGTGGCGACACTGAAGCTTTCTTT.

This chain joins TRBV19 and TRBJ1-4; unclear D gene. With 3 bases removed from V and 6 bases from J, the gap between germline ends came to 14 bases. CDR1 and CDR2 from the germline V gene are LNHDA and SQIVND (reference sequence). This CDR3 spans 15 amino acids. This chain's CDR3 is CASSIGVRNDEKLFF. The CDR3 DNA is TGTGCCAGTAGTATCGGGGTACGGAATGATGAAAAACTGTTTTTT.

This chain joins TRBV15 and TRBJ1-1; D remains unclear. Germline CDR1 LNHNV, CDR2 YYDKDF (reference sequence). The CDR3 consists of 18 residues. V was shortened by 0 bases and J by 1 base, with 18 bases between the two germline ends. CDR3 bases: TGTGCCACCAGCAGAGATCCATGGGGAGCTTGGACGAACACTGAAGCTTTCTTT. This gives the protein CATSRDPWGAWTNTEAFF.

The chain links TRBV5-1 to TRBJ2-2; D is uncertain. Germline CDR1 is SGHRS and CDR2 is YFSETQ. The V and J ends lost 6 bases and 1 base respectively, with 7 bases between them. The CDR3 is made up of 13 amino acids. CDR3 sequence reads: CASNPGNTGELFF. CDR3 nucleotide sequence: TGCGCCAGCAATCCAGGGAACACCGGGGAGCTGTTTTTT. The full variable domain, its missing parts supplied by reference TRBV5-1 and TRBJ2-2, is KAGVTQTPRYLIKTRGQQVTLSCSPISGHRSVSWYQQTPGQGLQFLFEYFSETQRNKGNFPGRFSGRQFSNSRSEMNVSTLELGDSALYLCASNPGNTGELFFGEGSRLTVL.

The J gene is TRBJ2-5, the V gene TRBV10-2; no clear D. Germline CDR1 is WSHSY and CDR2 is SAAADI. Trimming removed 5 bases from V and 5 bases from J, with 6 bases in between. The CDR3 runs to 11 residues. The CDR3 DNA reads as TGCGCCAGCAGTCCCCGGGAGACCCAGTACTTC. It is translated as CASSPRETQYF.

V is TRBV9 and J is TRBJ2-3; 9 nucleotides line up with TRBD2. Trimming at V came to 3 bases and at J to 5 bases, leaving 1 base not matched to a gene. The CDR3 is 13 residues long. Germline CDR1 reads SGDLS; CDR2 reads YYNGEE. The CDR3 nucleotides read TGTGCCAGCAGCGGCGGGAGGGGAGATACGCAGTATTTT. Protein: CASSGGRGDTQYF.

The DNA of the CDR3 is TGCGCCAGCAGCTTAAACCCGGGACTAGCGTACAATGAGCAGTTCTTC. This encodes CASSLNPGLAYNEQFF. This chain uses TRBV5-1 with TRBJ2-1, with 10 bases fitting TRBD2. V lost 2 bases to trimming and J lost 4 bases; unmatched junction nucleotides: 6. Germline loops: CDR1 SGHRS, CDR2 YFSETQ. The CDR3 runs 16 residues.

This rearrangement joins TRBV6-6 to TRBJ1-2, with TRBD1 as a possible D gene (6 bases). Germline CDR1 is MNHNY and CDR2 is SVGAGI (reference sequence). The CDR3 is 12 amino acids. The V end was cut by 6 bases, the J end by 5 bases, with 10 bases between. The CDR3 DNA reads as TGTGCCAGCAGACCGGGACAATATGGCTACACCTTC. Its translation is CASRPGQYGYTF.